These 13 T cell receptor beta chains came from one sample sequenced in a study of cytomegalovirus exposure and HLA in healthy donors. The study ran its PCR with 60 Vbeta and 13 Jbeta primers. Assay: immunoSEQ multiplex PCR; the TCRdb copy retains only in-frame clones and omits some. Of a few hundred thousand clones in the sample, approximately 80% were seen once. Sequenced sample: PBMCs. Receptors were obtained from a girl aged 2-15 years in good health and CMV-seronegative.

This clone occurred once. CDR3 sequence (DNA): TGTGCCAGTAGGACCGGAGCCTCGAGCTCCTACAATGAGCAGTTCTTC. It specifies CASRTGASSSYNEQFF. The rearrangement uses TRBV19 and TRBJ2-1, with D unresolved. CDR1 LNHDA and CDR2 SQIVND come from the germline V gene (reference sequence). Trimming pared 6 bases from V and 0 bases from J, leaving 15 bases between. This CDR3 has 16 amino acids.

J is TRBJ1-6 and V is TRBV7-2; D perhaps matches TRBD1 (5 bases). Between the trimmed V and J ends, which lost 7 bases and 10 bases, there was a span of 14 bases. This CDR3 contains 13 residues. Germline CDR1 is SGHTA and CDR2 is FQGNSA. The CDR3 DNA sequence: TGTGCCAGCAACGGCCAGGGAGGCTCACCCCTCCACTTT. As protein: CASNGQGGSPLHF.

The chain recombines TRBV7-3 with TRBJ2-5; D remains unclear. This CDR3 has 14 amino acids. The germline gives CDR1 SGHTA, CDR2 FQGTGA. The ends were cut back, 1 base at V and 0 bases at J, with 6 bases in the middle. CDR3 DNA sequence: TGTGCCAGCAGCTTAAGGTCAGACCAAGAGACCCAGTACTTC. Protein sequence: CASSLRSDQETQYF.

The rearrangement joins TRBV4-1 to TRBJ1-3, with D possibly being TRBD1 (5 bases). Deletions cut 1 base from V and 0 bases from J, with 10 bases between. There are 16 residues in the CDR3. Germline CDR1 MGHRA, CDR2 YSYEKL. In nucleotides, the CDR3 is TGCGCCAGCAGCCAAGGAGCGGGGCCCTCTGGAAACACCATATATTTT. Translated, it gives CASSQGAGPSGNTIYF.

The chain has TRBV19 and TRBJ1-5; D is possibly TRBD1 (6 bases). The CDR3 covers 18 residues. With 6 bases removed from V and 5 bases from J, the gap between germline ends came to 26 bases. CDR1 and CDR2 from the germline V gene are LNHDA and SQIVND (reference sequence). CDR3 amino acids: CASSHRADSGDRDQPQHF. CDR3 coding DNA: TGTGCCAGTAGCCACCGAGCCGACTCAGGGGATCGGGATCAGCCCCAGCATTTT. Filled out from reference TRBV19 and TRBJ1-5, the complete variable domain reads DGGITQSPKYLFRKEGQNVTLSCEQNLNHDAMYWYRQDPGQGLRLIYYSQIVNDFQKGDIAEGYSVSREKKESFPLTVTSAQKNPTAFYLCASSHRADSGDRDQPQHFGDGTRLSIL.

The chain has TRBV27 and TRBJ2-2, with D possibly matching TRBD1 (6 bases). Germline-derived CDR1 and CDR2 are MNHEY and SMNVEV (reference sequence). The CDR3 length is 17 residues. V dropped 6 bases and J dropped 3 bases, with 20 bases sitting between them. The CDR3 loop is CASSLRGNSWDTGELFF. CDR3 in DNA: TGTGCCAGCAGCTTGAGGGGGAACAGTTGGGACACCGGGGAGCTGTTTTTT.

Turning to this clone: One end of the junction fails to match germline, which may point to a read error. The chain carries TRBV11-3 and TRBJ2-7; 7 nucleotides line up with TRBD1. The CDR3 totals 13 residues. Germline lookup yields CDR1 SGHNT and CDR2 YENEEA. CDR3 in DNA: TGTGCCAGCAGCTTAGGGGACAGCTACGAGCAGTGCTTC. It specifies CASSLGDSYEQCF.

Comments on this clone: An end of the junction differs from the germline gene, which may be a read error. The chain is built from TRBV18 and TRBJ2-7; weak D call: TRBD2 (5 bases). The CDR3 is 14 residues long. Per the germline V gene, CDR1 is KGHSH and CDR2 is LQKENI. CDR3 amino acids: CASSRAAGAYEQYF. Here the CDR3 DNA reads TGTGCCAGTTCACGGGCGGCGGGTGCCTACGAGCAGTACTTC.

The sample holds one count of this clone. The CDR3 nucleotides are TGCGCCAGCAGCTTCGGTCTACTAGCGGGAGACACCGGGGAGCTGTTTTTT. It yields the protein CASSFGLLAGDTGELFF. The chain recombines TRBV5-1 with TRBJ2-2; 11 nucleotides match TRBD2. Germline CDR1 and CDR2: SGHRS and YFSETQ. CDR3 size: 17 residues. Trimming took 2 bases from V and 3 from J; bases not matched to a gene: 6.

The chain employs TRBV11-2 and TRBJ2-2; 7 bases agree with TRBD1. J lost 5 bases, V lost 3 bases, and 3 bases had no gene match. Germline CDR1 SGHAT, CDR2 FQNNGV. This CDR3 spans 14 amino acids. CDR3 region: CASSFNRGTGELFF. The CDR3, as DNA: TGTGCCAGCAGCTTCAACAGGGGTACCGGGGAGCTGTTTTTT.

This clone is a singleton in its sample. This chain connects TRBV2 to TRBJ1-2; 8 positions match TRBD1. CDR3 size: 15 residues. The V and J ends lost 10 bases and 0 bases, in that order; junction bases with no gene match: 10. Germline CDR1 SNHLY, CDR2 FYNNEI. The CDR3 DNA sequence: TGTGCCACGTCGGACAGGGTCCCTGCTAACTATGGCTACACCTTC. Protein: CATSDRVPANYGYTF.

The CDR3 nucleotides read TGCGCCAGCCGATCTGGGACAGGGTCCAGCTCTGGAAACACCATATATTTT. This sequence encodes CASRSGTGSSSGNTIYF. J is TRBJ1-3 and V is TRBV10-1, with 9 bases identical to TRBD1. There are 17 residues in the CDR3. Trimming took 8 bases from V and 0 from J; bases not matched to a gene: 11. Germline values: CDR1 WNHNN, CDR2 SYGVQD (reference sequence).

This chain links TRBV4-1 with TRBJ2-2; D perhaps matches TRBD1 (5 bases). Trimming left V 2 bases short and J 5 bases short, with 9 bases between. CDR1 and CDR2 (germline): MGHRA, YSYEKL. The CDR3 length is 14 residues. The chain's CDR3 is CASSQPGKTGELFF. The DNA of the CDR3 is TGCGCCAGCAGCCAACCAGGGAAGACCGGGGAGCTGTTTTTT.